This is a list of T cell receptor beta chains from one sample in a study of blood T cells in healthy people across ages. TCRdb analysed the 5' RACE reads with MiXCR anew, one entry per CDR3 protein. The sample includes over 1,300,000 distinct CDR3 sequences, almost 60% of them seen just once. Source material: blood. The receptors derive from a man aged 18 to 29 in good health. Each CDR3 is given with its conserved first and last residue. D genes are given only for firm matches. Size tells how often a clone was seen (once, few, many) or the class of an expanded clone, and some rows leave it out.

TRBD2 | TRBJ2-1 | . | TRBV20-1 | TGCAGTGCTAGAAAAACATCGACTAGCCCGACCAATGAGCAGTTCTTC | CSARKTSTSPTNEQFF
. | TRBJ2-1 | . | TRBV3-1 | TGTGCCAGCAGCCCAAGCGGGCTCTACAATGAGCAGTTCTTC | CASSPSGLYNEQFF
TRBD1 | TRBJ2-7 | . | TRBV29-1 | TGCAGCGTTGATGGTGGACAGGGAGTCGACGAGCAGTACTTC | CSVDGGQGVDEQYF
. | TRBJ1-2 | . | TRBV13 | TGTGCCAGCAGCTTAGGCCTTGCCCAGGGAGATGGCTATGGCTACACCTTC | CASSLGLAQGDGYGYTF
. | TRBJ1-2 | few | TRBV6-5 | TGTGCCAGCAGTTACTCGTCCGAAAACTATGGCTACACCTTC | CASSYSSENYGYTF
. | TRBJ2-6 | . | TRBV7-8 | TGTGCCAGCAGCCTCCGCATTAGCTCTGGGGCCAACGTCCTGACTTTC | CASSLRISSGANVLTF
. | TRBJ2-6 | . | TRBV6-2/TRBV6-3 | TGTGCCAGCAGTTCAGTACAGGGATTGCTTGGGGCCAACGTCCTGACTTTC | CASSSVQGLLGANVLTF
. | TRBJ2-5 | few | TRBV5-5 | TGTGCCAGCAGCCCAGGGGCAGGGGTAGAGACCCAGTACTTC | CASSPGAGVETQYF
. | TRBJ2-1 | . | TRBV4-3 | TGCGCCAGCAGCCAAGATCGGAGGTCGGGGGAGACCCAGTTCTTC | CASSQDRRSGETQFF
. | TRBJ2-7 | . | TRBV27 | TGTGCCAGCAGCCTCGCCGCGGGGAACGAGCAGTACTTC | CASSLAAGNEQYF
. | TRBJ2-7 | few | TRBV3-1 | TGTGCCAGCAGCCAAGAAACGGGGGGCCACTCCTACGAGCAGTACTTC | CASSQETGGHSYEQYF
. | TRBJ2-7 | few | TRBV6-6 | TGTGCCAGCAGTTACTCGAGCCCTGCCAGTTATACCTACGAGCAGTACTTC | CASSYSSPASYTYEQYF
TRBD1 | TRBJ1-2 | . | TRBV12-3/TRBV12-4 | TGTGCCAGCAGTTTCGCCCTGACAGGGACGGTGGATGGCTACACCTTC | CASSFALTGTVDGYTF
TRBD2 | TRBJ2-2 | once | TRBV27 | TGTGCCAGCAGTTTTCGTCTAGCGGGAGTGTCGACCGGGGAGCTGTTTTTT | CASSFRLAGVSTGELFF
. | TRBJ1-2 | . | TRBV20-1 | TGCAGTGCTAGCCAACTTAACTATGGCTACACCTTC | CSASQLNYGYTF
. | TRBJ1-2 | . | TRBV9 | TGTGCCAGCAGCGTAGACGGGGACTATGGCTACACCTTC | CASSVDGDYGYTF
. | TRBJ2-1 | . | TRBV20-1 | TGCAGTGCCACGACTGGGCTAGTCCCCTACAATGAGCAGTTCTTC | CSATTGLVPYNEQFF
. | TRBJ1-5 | . | TRBV12-3/TRBV12-4 | TGTGCCAGCAGTCCAACAGGGTCGGGCAATCAGCCCCAGCATTTT | CASSPTGSGNQPQHF
TRBD2 | TRBJ2-3 | . | TRBV5-5 | TGTGCCAGCAGCTTCCTTAGCGGGGGGGCCCGCACAGATACGCAGTATTTT | CASSFLSGGARTDTQYF
. | TRBJ1-1 | . | TRBV2 | TGTGCCAGCAGTGAACAGCCCGAAGCTTTCTTT | CASSEQPEAFF